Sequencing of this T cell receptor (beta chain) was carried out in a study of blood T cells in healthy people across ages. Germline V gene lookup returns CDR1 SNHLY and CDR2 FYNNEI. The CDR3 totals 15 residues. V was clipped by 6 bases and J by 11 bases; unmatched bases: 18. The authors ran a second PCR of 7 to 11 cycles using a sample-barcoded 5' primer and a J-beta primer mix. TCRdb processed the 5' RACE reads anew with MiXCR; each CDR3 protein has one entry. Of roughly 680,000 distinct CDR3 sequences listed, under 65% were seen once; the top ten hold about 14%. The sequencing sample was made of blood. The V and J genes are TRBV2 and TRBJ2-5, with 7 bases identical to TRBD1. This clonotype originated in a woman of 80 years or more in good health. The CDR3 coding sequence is TGTGCCAGCAGGGTTCAGGGGGTAAACTACAATGAGCAGTACTTC. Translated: CASRVQGVNYNEQYF.